The 18 T cell receptor beta chains presented below share a single source sample, sequenced in a study of technical replicates of blood from a handful of donors. TCRdb keeps only in-frame clones here, not all; method: immunoSEQ multiplex PCR. There are nearly 70,000 clones in the sample; about 90% occur only once, and roughly 0.4% lies in the top ten. Sequencing used T cells isolated from PBMCs. All receptors derive from a human donor in good health.

This clone has just one count. This rearrangement joins TRBV6-1 to TRBJ1-2, with TRBD1 matching 11 bases. From germline, CDR1 is MNHNS and CDR2 SASEGT. The length of the CDR3 is 14 residues. Unmatched junction bases numbered 7, after V lost 6 bases and J lost 7 bases. The CDR3 coding sequence is TGTGCCAGCAGCCGGGACAGGGGGACTATTGGCTACACCTTC. It translates to CASSRDRGTIGYTF.

The chain joins TRBV4-2 to TRBJ1-3; D not certain. The CDR3 is made up of 15 amino acids. V shed 0 bases and J shed 1 base, with 7 bases lying between them. The germline V gene encodes CDR1 LGHNA and CDR2 YNFKEQ. As DNA, the CDR3 is TGTGCCAGCAGCCAAGAGTGGGCTTCTGGAAACACCATATATTTT. This gives the protein CASSQEWASGNTIYF.

The chain joins TRBV28 to TRBJ2-1; tentative D call: TRBD2 (5 bases). Germline loops: CDR1 MDHEN, CDR2 SYDVKM. Trimming shortened V by 5 bases and J by 4 bases, and 15 bases separated the two germline ends. This CDR3 contains 15 residues. CDR3 region: CASSDQQTNYNEQFF. CDR3 nucleotide sequence: TGTGCCAGCAGTGACCAGCAGACTAATTACAATGAGCAGTTCTTC.

V is TRBV2 and J is TRBJ1-3; the D is unclear. The germline CDR1 and CDR2 sequences are SNHLY and FYNNEI. The CDR3 has 14 residues. The V and J ends lost 4 bases and 0 bases respectively, with 7 bases between them. Here the CDR3 reads CASSGINSGNTIYF. Here the CDR3 DNA reads TGTGCCAGCAGTGGTATAAACTCTGGAAACACCATATATTTT. The full variable domain, its missing parts supplied by reference TRBV2 and TRBJ1-3, is EPEVTQTPSHQVTQMGQEVILRCVPISNHLYFYWYRQILGQKVEFLVSFYNNEISEKSEIFDDQFSVERPDGSNFTLKIRSTKLEDSAMYFCASSGINSGNTIYFGEGSWLTVV.

This chain joins TRBV9 and TRBJ2-3; 11 bases are shared with TRBD1. Germline trimming cut 1 base from V and 5 bases from J; bases unmatched to any gene: 6. Germline values: CDR1 SGDLS, CDR2 YYNGEE. The CDR3 runs 16 residues. The CDR3 is CASSVSGTGGLDTQYF. In DNA, the CDR3 is TGTGCCAGCAGCGTATCCGGGACAGGGGGATTAGATACGCAGTATTTT.

This sequence joins TRBV7-9 and TRBJ2-2; possibly TRBD1 for D (5 bases). Trimming removed 4 bases from V and 4 bases from J, with 19 bases in between. The CDR3 runs to 17 residues. Per germline, CDR1 SEHNR and CDR2 FQNEAQ (reference sequence). The CDR3 DNA sequence: TGTGCCAGCAGCTCAGGAACAGGAATTCGAGGCACCGGGGAGCTGTTTTTT. Its protein product is CASSSGTGIRGTGELFF.

This chain joins TRBV4-3 and TRBJ2-7; D uncertain. This CDR3 region has 14 residues. Trimming removed 1 base at V and 5 bases at J, with 12 bases between. Germline V lookup: CDR1 LGHNA, CDR2 YSLEER. The CDR3 DNA reads TGCGCCAGCAGCCAAGGCGTGTTATCCCACGAGCAGTACTTC. Translated, it gives CASSQGVLSHEQYF.

This chain uses TRBV19 with TRBJ2-1, with 14 bases fitting TRBD2. The CDR3 spans 14 residues. Germline V lookup: CDR1 LNHDA, CDR2 SQIVND (reference sequence). The V segment lost 8 bases and the J segment 7 bases; nucleotides outside the gene matches: 4. The CDR3 sequence is CASGTSGGRNEQFF. In DNA form, the CDR3 reads TGTGCCAGTGGGACTAGCGGGGGTAGAAATGAGCAGTTCTTC.

The count of this clone is one. The J gene is TRBJ2-5, the V gene TRBV20-1; perhaps TRBD2 as D (5 bases). The CDR3 loop spans 11 amino acids. Trimming pared 5 bases from V and 4 bases from J, leaving 8 bases between. Germline CDR1 and CDR2: DFQATT and SNEGSKA (reference sequence). The CDR3: CSALGRETQYF. The CDR3 nucleotides read TGCAGTGCTCTAGGGAGAGAGACCCAGTACTTC.

CDR3 sequence (DNA): TGTGCCAGCAGCGCGGCCCTACAGGGAACCGCGCAGTACTTC. Translated, it gives CASSAALQGTAQYF. This rearrangement joins TRBV5-6 to TRBJ2-7; weak D call: TRBD1 (6 bases). V was shortened by 4 bases and J by 9 bases, with 20 bases between the two germline ends. This CDR3 region has 14 residues. In germline, CDR1 is SGHDT, CDR2 YYEEEE. The complete variable domain, with remaining parts taken from reference TRBV5-6 and TRBJ2-7, reads DAGVTQSPTHLIKTRGQQVTLRCSPKSGHDTVSWYQQALGQGPQFIFQYYEEEERQRGNFPDRFSGHQFPNYSSELNVNALLLGDSALYLCASSAALQGTAQYFGPGTRLTVT.

There are a few counts of this clone. The V gene is TRBV19, the J gene TRBJ2-2; D is undetermined. Germline values: CDR1 LNHDA, CDR2 SQIVND (reference sequence). The CDR3 totals 13 residues. V was clipped by 3 bases and J by 1 base, with 3 bases between them. The chain's CDR3 is CASSIGNTGELFF. In DNA, the CDR3 is TGTGCCAGTAGTATCGGGAACACCGGGGAGCTGTTTTTT.

V gene TRBV6-1 combines with J gene TRBJ1-5; D remains unclear. From germline, CDR1 is MNHNS and CDR2 SASEGT. Trimming pared 8 bases from V and 0 bases from J, leaving 11 bases between. The CDR3 has 14 residues. CDR3 sequence reads: CASLVGHSNQPQHF. The DNA of the CDR3 is TGTGCCAGCCTCGTGGGCCATAGCAATCAGCCCCAGCATTTT.

V gene TRBV19 combines with J gene TRBJ2-7, with TRBD2 as a possible D gene (5 bases). Between the trimmed V and J ends, which lost 3 bases and 6 bases, there was a span of 9 bases. The CDR3 has 12 amino acids. Per the germline V gene, CDR1 is LNHDA and CDR2 is SQIVND (reference sequence). The DNA for the CDR3 is TGTGCCAGTAGTATTAATGAGGGCGAGCAGTACTTC. Protein: CASSINEGEQYF.

The chain is built from TRBV28 and TRBJ2-7; the match to TRBD1 covers 8 bases. The CDR3 length is 13 residues. Trimming at V came to 2 bases and at J to 4 bases, leaving 1 base not matched to a gene. In germline, CDR1 is MDHEN, CDR2 SYDVKM. The CDR3 region is CASSLDRGYEQYF. The CDR3 bases are TGTGCCAGCAGTTTAGACAGGGGATACGAGCAGTACTTC.

This clone appeared a single time. CDR3 sequence: CASSLARGTGYGQPQHF. The CDR3 region has the DNA TGTGCCAGCAGCTTAGCTAGGGGGACAGGGTATGGTCAGCCCCAGCATTTT. The chain is built from TRBV11-2 and TRBJ1-5; 9 bases align to TRBD1. In germline, CDR1 is SGHAT, CDR2 FQNNGV. This CDR3 has 17 amino acids. With V trimmed by 1 base and J by 6 bases, 10 bases remained unmatched.

The DNA of the CDR3 is TGCGCCAGCAGCCAAGCGGCAGGGTTATACGAGCAGTACTTC. Protein: CASSQAAGLYEQYF. This chain links TRBV4-1 with TRBJ2-7, with D possibly matching TRBD1 (5 bases). The germline gives CDR1 MGHRA, CDR2 YSYEKL. This CDR3 is built from 14 residues. The V gene lost 1 base and the J gene lost 4 bases, with 11 bases spanning the gap.

CDR3 protein: CASSLDLAGSETQYF. The DNA of the CDR3 is TGTGCCAGCAGCTTAGACCTAGCGGGATCAGAGACCCAGTACTTC. The chain uses TRBV13 and TRBJ2-5, with 9 bases lining up with TRBD2. With 1 base clipped from V and 4 bases from J, the junction kept 4 bases outside the gene matches. Per the germline V gene, CDR1 is PRHDT and CDR2 is FYEKMQ (reference sequence). CDR3 size: 15 residues.

CDR3 sequence: CASRRTVNTEAFF. The CDR3 DNA is TGTGCCAGCAGACGTACAGTGAACACTGAAGCTTTCTTT. The chain combines TRBV6-5 with TRBJ1-1; unclear D gene. V was cut by 6 bases and J by 0 bases, with 8 bases left in between. The CDR3 sequence is 13 residues long. Germline V gene sequence: CDR1 MNHEY, CDR2 SVGAGI.